The clone carrying this T cell receptor beta chain was recorded a few times. The data were taken from a study of molecular identifiers for immune sequencing clone quantification. Germline loops: CDR1 SGHTS, CDR2 YDEGEE. V dropped 4 bases and J dropped 3 bases, with 17 bases sitting between them. The CDR3 contains 15 residues. One entry per CDR3 protein results from TCRdb running MiXCR on the PCR reads. Among 350,000 or so distinct CDR3 sequences, roughly 23% were seen once, and the ten largest hold approximately 0.8%. The TCR originated in a human donor in good health. Some libraries in this study had Jurkat cell RNA spiked in. This chain joins TRBV5-8 and TRBJ2-7; unclear D gene. Sample: naive CD8+ T cells from blood, with Jurkat cell RNA spiked in. Subset indicated: FACS-sorted CD8+CD4-CCR7+CD45RA+ naive T cells. The CDR3 region is CASSPRVNLHYEQYF. The DNA for the CDR3 is TGTGCCAGCAGCCCTCGGGTAAATCTCCACTACGAGCAGTACTTC.